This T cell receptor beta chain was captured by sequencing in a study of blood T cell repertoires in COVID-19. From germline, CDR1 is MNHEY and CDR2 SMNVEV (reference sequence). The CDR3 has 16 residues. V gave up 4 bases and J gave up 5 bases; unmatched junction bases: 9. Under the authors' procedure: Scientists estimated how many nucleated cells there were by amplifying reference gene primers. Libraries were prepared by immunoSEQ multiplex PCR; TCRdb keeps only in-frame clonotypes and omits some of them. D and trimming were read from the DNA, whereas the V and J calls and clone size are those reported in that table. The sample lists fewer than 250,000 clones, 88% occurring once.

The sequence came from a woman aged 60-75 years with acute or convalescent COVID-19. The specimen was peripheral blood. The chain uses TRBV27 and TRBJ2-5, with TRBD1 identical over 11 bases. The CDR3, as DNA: TGTGCCAGCAGTTCCCGGGACAGGGGGAGAATTGAGACCCAGTACTTC. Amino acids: CASSSRDRGRIETQYF.